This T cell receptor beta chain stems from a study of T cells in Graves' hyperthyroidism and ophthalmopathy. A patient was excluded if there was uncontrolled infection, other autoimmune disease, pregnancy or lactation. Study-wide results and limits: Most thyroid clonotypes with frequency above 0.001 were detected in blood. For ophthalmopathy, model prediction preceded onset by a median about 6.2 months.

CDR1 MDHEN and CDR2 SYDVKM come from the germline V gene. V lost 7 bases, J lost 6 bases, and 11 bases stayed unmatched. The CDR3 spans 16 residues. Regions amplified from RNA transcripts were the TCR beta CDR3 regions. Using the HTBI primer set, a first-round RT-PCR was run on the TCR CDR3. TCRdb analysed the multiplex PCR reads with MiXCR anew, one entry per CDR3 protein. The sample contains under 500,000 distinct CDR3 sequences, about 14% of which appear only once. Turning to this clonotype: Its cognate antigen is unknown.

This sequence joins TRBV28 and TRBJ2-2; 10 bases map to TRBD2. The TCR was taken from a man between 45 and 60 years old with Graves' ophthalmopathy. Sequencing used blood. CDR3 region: CASILRGSGRPGELFF. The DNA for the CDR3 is TGTGCCAGCATCTTACGGGGTAGCGGGAGGCCCGGGGAGCTGTTTTTT.